This TCR beta chain was found in a study of blood T cell repertoires in COVID-19. Only in-frame clones appear in the TCRdb table, and some are missing; sequencing was by immunoSEQ multiplex PCR. The table has approximately 300,000 clones, roughly 85% seen once. CDR3 length: 16 residues. Germline values: CDR1 SGHRS, CDR2 YFSETQ. Trimming took 4 bases from V and 4 from J; bases not matched to a gene: 13. Material: PBMCs or T cells enriched from blood (not recorded which). The sequence was collected from a young woman who had been exposed to COVID-19. The genes are TRBV5-1 and TRBJ2-5; the match to TRBD1 covers 7 bases. CDR3 in DNA: TGCGCCAGCAGCCACACAGTTGGACAGGCGGGAGAGACCCAGTACTTC. It encodes CASSHTVGQAGETQYF. The full variable domain, its missing parts supplied by reference TRBV5-1 and TRBJ2-5, is KAGVTQTPRYLIKTRGQQVTLSCSPISGHRSVSWYQQTPGQGLQFLFEYFSETQRNKGNFPGRFSGRQFSNSRSEMNVSTLELGDSALYLCASSHTVGQAGETQYFGPGTRLLVL.